The 10 T cell receptor beta chains below were found in one sample sequenced in a study of blood T cell repertoires in COVID-19. Repertoires were generated with immunoSEQ multiplex PCR, while TCRdb's copy carries only in-frame clones and drops some. Here the sample spans just over 95,000 clones, about nine tenths being singletons. The specimen was peripheral blood. These TCRs come from a man aged 50 to 59 with acute or convalescent COVID-19.

The chain has TRBV6-5 and TRBJ2-3; 10 nucleotides match TRBD2. This CDR3 contains 15 residues. The trim removed 8 bases at V and 1 base at J, leaving 6 bases unmatched. Germline V gene data show CDR1 as MNHEY and CDR2 as SVGAGI. The CDR3 DNA reads as TGTGCCAGCGTAAGGCTAGCGGGGGGCACAGATACGCAGTATTTT. Protein sequence: CASVRLAGGTDTQYF.

This clone was seen a single time. The chain recombines TRBV6-5 with TRBJ1-1; perhaps TRBD1 as D (6 bases). The germline V and J ends were trimmed by 4 bases and 0 bases, with 15 bases remaining between them. This CDR3 contains 16 residues. Germline CDR1 MNHEY, CDR2 SVGAGI. The CDR3 here is CASSSVTGVMNTEAFF. The CDR3 DNA reads as TGTGCCAGCAGTTCAGTGACAGGAGTCATGAACACTGAAGCTTTCTTT.

The chain couples TRBV18 to TRBJ1-1; D is undetermined. This CDR3 region has 18 residues. Trimming cost V 2 bases and J 0 bases, with 19 bases left between them. In germline, CDR1 is KGHSH, CDR2 LQKENI. CDR3 in DNA: TGTGCCAGCTCACCAAGCGCGGGCAGGCGTTACATGAACACTGAAGCTTTCTTT. Translation: CASSPSAGRRYMNTEAFF.

V is TRBV6-5 and J is TRBJ2-7; 8 nucleotides line up with TRBD1. The V segment lost 2 bases and the J segment 2 bases; nucleotides outside the gene matches: 5. CDR1 and CDR2 from the germline V gene are MNHEY and SVGAGI. The CDR3 totals 15 residues. CDR3 DNA: TGTGCCAGCAGTTACAGGACAGGGTCGGCCTACGAGCAGTACTTC. Translated, it gives CASSYRTGSAYEQYF.

The V gene is TRBV2, the J gene TRBJ2-1; 9 bases fit TRBD2. Trimming cost V 5 bases and J 3 bases; bases outside gene matches: 8. Germline V gene lookup returns CDR1 SNHLY and CDR2 FYNNEI. This CDR3 is built from 16 residues. The CDR3 DNA is TGTGCCAGCAGTACCCGGGGTAGCGGGAGCTACAATGAGCAGTTCTTC. Amino acids: CASSTRGSGSYNEQFF.

The CDR3 DNA reads as TGTGCCAGTAGTCGCCGGCCAGGGAGGGATGAAAAACTGTTTTTT. It encodes CASSRRPGRDEKLFF. The V and J genes are TRBV19 and TRBJ1-4; D is possibly TRBD1 (5 bases). This CDR3 region has 15 residues. Deletions cut 5 bases from V and 6 bases from J, with 16 bases between. Germline assignment: CDR1 LNHDA and CDR2 SQIVND (reference sequence).

The V gene is TRBV4-1, the J gene TRBJ2-1; 10 bases fit TRBD2. Germline V gene data show CDR1 as MGHRA and CDR2 as YSYEKL. V lost 2 bases and J lost 4; bases outside the gene matches: 5. The CDR3 spans 16 residues. CDR3: CASSQYGTSAYNEQFF. Written as DNA, the CDR3 is TGCGCCAGCAGCCAATACGGGACTAGCGCTTACAATGAGCAGTTCTTC.

J is TRBJ1-6 and V is TRBV20-1, with TRBD1 as a possible D gene (6 bases). CDR1 and CDR2 (germline): DFQATT, SNEGSKA (reference sequence). The CDR3 has 13 amino acids. With 3 bases removed from V and 9 bases from J, the gap between germline ends came to 12 bases. CDR3 sequence reads: CSASGGSGSPLHF. The CDR3 nucleotides are TGCAGTGCTAGTGGGGGCAGTGGTTCACCCCTCCACTTT.

The gene calls are TRBV2 and TRBJ1-1; possibly TRBD1 for D (6 bases). From germline, CDR1 is SNHLY and CDR2 FYNNEI. Deletions cut 6 bases from V and 7 bases from J, with 24 bases between. This CDR3 is 16 amino acids long. CDR3 sequence (DNA): TGTGCCAGCAGCCTCTCAGGGGTTTTGGGATTACTTGAAGCTTTCTTT. This translates into CASSLSGVLGLLEAFF.

The V gene is TRBV27, the J gene TRBJ2-7; D is possibly TRBD1 (5 bases). This CDR3 is built from 14 residues. The germline CDR1 and CDR2 sequences are MNHEY and SMNVEV (reference sequence). V lost 6 bases and J 2 bases, leaving 14 bases between the germline ends. The CDR3 DNA sequence: TGTGCCAGCAGCTCCGGAGACAGCGCCTACGAGCAGTACTTC. Residues: CASSSGDSAYEQYF.